One sample yielded the 5 T cell receptor beta chains listed below, sequenced in a study of T cells in localized non-small cell lung cancer. Method: immunoSEQ multiplex PCR; TCRdb's copy keeps in-frame clones and lacks some. This table has 38,000 or so clones, approximately 81% appearing once. Sequences were derived from peripheral blood mononuclear cells, sampled before any cancer treatment. All receptors derive from a male donor older than 55 with stage II lung adenocarcinoma.

The chain is built from TRBV27 and TRBJ2-5, with 7 bases aligning to TRBD1. The CDR3 loop spans 15 amino acids. Germline assignment: CDR1 MNHEY and CDR2 SMNVEV (reference sequence). V lost 4 bases to trimming and J lost 5 bases; unmatched junction nucleotides: 10. CDR3 residues: CASSSRQGERETQYF. DNA for the CDR3: TGTGCCAGCAGTTCCCGACAGGGTGAAAGGGAGACCCAGTACTTC.

This sequence joins TRBV6-1 and TRBJ1-1; 8 bases map to TRBD1. Per germline, CDR1 MNHNS and CDR2 SASEGT. J gave up 8 bases and V 6 bases, and 11 bases lay outside the gene matches. This CDR3 has 14 amino acids. CDR3 amino acids: CASREPPGGGEAFF. CDR3 sequence (DNA): TGTGCCAGCAGAGAACCCCCAGGGGGCGGGGAAGCTTTCTTT.

The genes are TRBV5-1 and TRBJ1-1; D may be TRBD1 (6 bases). Trimming took 4 bases from V and 1 from J, leaving 14 bases between them. The CDR3 spans 15 residues. The germline V gene encodes CDR1 SGHRS and CDR2 YFSETQ. CDR3 in DNA: TGCGCCAGCAGCCTGGACATGGGACAGAACACTGAAGCTTTCTTT. Protein product: CASSLDMGQNTEAFF.

The gene calls are TRBV29-1 and TRBJ1-4; possible D gene TRBD1, 5 bases. V was trimmed by 6 bases and J by 8 bases, leaving 13 bases between them. The V gene's germline CDR1 is SQVTM and CDR2 ANQGSEA. The CDR3 runs to 12 residues. CDR3 in DNA: TGCAGCGTATCTACAGGAAAGGAAAAACTGTTTTTT. Translation: CSVSTGKEKLFF.

V usage is TRBV15 and J usage is TRBJ1-1; D ambiguous. Germline-derived CDR1 and CDR2 are LNHNV and YYDKDF (reference sequence). The length of the CDR3 is 14 residues. Trimming stripped 0 bases from V and 0 bases from J, with 5 bases between. DNA for the CDR3: TGTGCCACCAGCAGAGATAGGGTGAACACTGAAGCTTTCTTT. Protein: CATSRDRVNTEAFF. The full variable domain, rest sourced from reference TRBV15 and TRBJ1-1, is DAMVIQNPRYQVTQFGKPVTLSCSQTLNHNVMYWYQQKSSQAPKLLFHYYDKDFNNEADTPDNFQSRRPNTSFCFLDIRSPGLGDTAMYLCATSRDRVNTEAFFGQGTRLTVV.